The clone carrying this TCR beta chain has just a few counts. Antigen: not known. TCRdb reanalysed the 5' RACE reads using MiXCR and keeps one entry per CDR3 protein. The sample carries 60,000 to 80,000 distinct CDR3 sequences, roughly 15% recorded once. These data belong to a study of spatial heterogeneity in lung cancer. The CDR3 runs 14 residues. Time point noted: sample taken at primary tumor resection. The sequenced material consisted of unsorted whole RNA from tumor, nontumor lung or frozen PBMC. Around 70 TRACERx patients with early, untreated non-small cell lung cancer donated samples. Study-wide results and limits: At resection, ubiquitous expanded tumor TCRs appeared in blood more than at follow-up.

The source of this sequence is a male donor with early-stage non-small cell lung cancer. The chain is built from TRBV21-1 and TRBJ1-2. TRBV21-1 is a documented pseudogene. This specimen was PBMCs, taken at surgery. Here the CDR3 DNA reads TGTGCCAGCATCATACCGAGGGAGAACTATGGCTACACCTTC. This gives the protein CASIIPRENYGYTF.